Measured by frequency, the clone carrying this T cell receptor beta chain is medium-sized. The sample belongs to a study of T cells in severe cutaneous drug reactions. The patients sequenced had a carbamazepine-induced Stevens-Johnson syndrome or toxic epidermal necrolysis reaction. Libraries were made by iRepertoire multiplex PCR with TCR subtype-specific primers for bulk and single-cell sequencing. Roughly 95-500 ng of RNA per sample was bulk library input. TCRdb reprocessed the multiplex PCR reads and stores each CDR3 protein as one record, lacking DNA. This sample's clone table lists approximately 2,000 distinct CDR3 sequences. Source material: PBMCs. This TCR was sampled from a human donor with Stevens-Johnson syndrome, a severe cutaneous drug reaction.

The chain's CDR3 is CASSQDGARGVAEAFF. The gene calls are TRBV4-2 and TRBJ1-1; TCRdb reports TRBD1, a call that lacks DNA to check it against. This CDR3 is built from 16 residues. Germline V gene data show CDR1 as LGHNA and CDR2 as YNFKEQ.